Included here is one T cell receptor beta chain sequence, with context. In the study's own analysis: Nucleated cell counts were estimated from reference gene primer amplification. Method: immunoSEQ multiplex PCR; TCRdb's copy keeps in-frame clones and lacks some. That table gives V, J and clone size, and the DNA gave D and trimming. Seen here are some 52,000 clones, approximately 84% observed once, and the top ten hold approximately 16%. The V gene's germline CDR1 is LNHDA and CDR2 SQIVND (reference sequence). Trimming removed 11 bases from V and 3 bases from J; junction bases left unmatched: 8. The CDR3 contains 13 residues. These data belong to a study of blood T cell repertoires in COVID-19. Study information: From T cells, B-cell-depleted T cells, or PBMCs came the material, which was cDNA or gDNA.

Material for sequencing was peripheral blood. The V gene is TRBV19, the J gene TRBJ1-1, with 8 nucleotides matching TRBD1. The TCR sequence derives from a human donor with active COVID-19. The donor label of this sample is uncertain. The CDR3 coding sequence is TGTGCCCGGTCGACAGGGGTATACACTGAAGCTTTCTTT. It yields the protein CARSTGVYTEAFF.